This T cell receptor (beta chain) appears in the sequencing data of a study of identical twins. Study results and caveats: For zero-insertion analyses, partial confounding could come from invariant MAIT and iNKT cells. Low generation-probability sequences were in excess among twin-shared out-of-frame alpha sequences.

TCRdb recomputed calls from the 5' RACE reads with MiXCR, one row per CDR3 protein. The sample consists of approximately 550,000 distinct CDR3 sequences, around 22% of them appearing once. This clonotype occurred a few times. Its antigen is not known. The same specimen was also included in a second study, on yellow fever vaccine responses in identical twins.

Source material: CD4+ T cells sorted from blood. The TCR originated in a woman between 18 and 30 years old in good health.

CDR3 DNA: TGTGCCAGCAGTAGCCGGTGGTCCTACGAGCAGTACGTC. It encodes CASSSRWSYEQYV. This rearrangement joins TRBV27 to TRBJ2-7; D is unclear. This CDR3 spans 13 amino acids. Germline loops: CDR1 MNHEY, CDR2 SMNVEV (reference sequence). The V end lost 5 bases, the J end lost 1 base, and 9 bases lay between the germline ends.